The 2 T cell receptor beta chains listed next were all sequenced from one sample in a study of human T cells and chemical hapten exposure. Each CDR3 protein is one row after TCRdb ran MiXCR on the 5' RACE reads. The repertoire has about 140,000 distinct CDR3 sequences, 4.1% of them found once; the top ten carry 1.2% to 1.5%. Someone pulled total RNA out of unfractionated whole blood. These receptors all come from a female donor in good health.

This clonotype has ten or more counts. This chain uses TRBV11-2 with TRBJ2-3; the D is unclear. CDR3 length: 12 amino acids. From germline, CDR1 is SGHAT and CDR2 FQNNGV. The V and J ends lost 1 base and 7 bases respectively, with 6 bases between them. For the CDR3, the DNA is TGTGCCAGCAGCTTAGTTCTCAATACGCAGTATTTT. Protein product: CASSLVLNTQYF.

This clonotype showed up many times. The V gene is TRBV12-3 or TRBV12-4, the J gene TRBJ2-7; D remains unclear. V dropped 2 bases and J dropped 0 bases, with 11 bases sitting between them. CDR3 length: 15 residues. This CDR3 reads CASSLRRLSSYEQYF. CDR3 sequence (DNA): TGTGCCAGCAGTTTACGACGGCTGAGCTCCTACGAGCAGTACTTC.